Given below is one T cell receptor (beta chain) in context. What this receptor recognizes is not known. No clone much larger than this one lies a single base away; base qualities are absent. The data belong to a study of response to subunit inactivated influenza vaccine (dated by TCRdb to the late 2010s). In the study overall: To follow how T cells responded to a trivalent subunit inactivated influenza vaccine, the researchers relied on deep quantitative profiling of the T cell receptor repertoire.

Summary of the overall study and its limitations: According to the authors, only a limited number of new T cells may be recruited by each seasonal influenza vaccination.

Libraries came from RT-PCR. The instrument given in TCRdb is Illumina HiSeq 2500. TCRdb reran the public reads through fastp at Q25 and MiXCR, keeping productive beta chains. Rows merge per CDR3 protein into single entries with the most common DNA and genes. For this sample there are a few hundred thousand distinct CDR3 sequences; 20% to 25% appear just once. The biggest ten clones account for roughly 10% of the sample. The CDR3 measures 15 amino acids from cysteine to phenylalanine. Only the CDR3 DNA stays, 45 bases, in frame from base 1. At the junction V is shortened by 0 bases and J by 5 bases; bases outside the gene matches: 5.

Sequenced here: PBMCs from blood, sampled less than 22 months after vaccination. The chain couples TRBV12-3 or TRBV12-4 to TRBJ1-2, and 8 junction bases match TRBD1. The receptor was isolated from a man aged 45-69 years who received an inactivated influenza vaccine. Donor details come from another sample of the same person, matched by shared clones. The DNA sequence is given as TGTGCCAGCAGTTTAGCTCGAGGGACAGGATATGGCTACACCTTC. Its product reads: CASSLARGTGYGYTF.